These T cell receptor beta chains were read from a single sample in a study of T cell responses to AZD1222 COVID-19 vaccine. Using immunoSEQ multiplex PCR, the repertoire was profiled, and TCRdb retains in-frame clones only, with some absent. The sample consists of 95,000 to 150,000 clones, 85% to 90% of them appearing once. Sample: peripheral blood, taken on day 0 of AZD1222 vaccination. Receptors were obtained from an adult in good health. The CDR3 runs from the conserved cysteine through the conserved F or W. The order of the fields is V gene, clone size, D gene, J gene, CDR3 protein, CDR3 DNA. D genes are given only for firm matches. The size entry is marked missing in some rows and otherwise reads once, few, many or a size class.

>TRBV12-3/TRBV12-4|once|.|TRBJ1-6
CASSFTTNSPLHF
TGTGCCAGCAGTTTCACGACCAATTCACCCCTCCACTTT
>TRBV5-5|.|.|TRBJ1-1
CASSLARGLNTEAFF
TGTGCCAGCAGCTTGGCCAGAGGATTAAACACTGAAGCTTTCTTT
>TRBV29-1|few|.|TRBJ1-2
CSVEIGAGGYTF
TGCAGCGTTGAAATAGGGGCTGGGGGCTACACCTTC
>TRBV5-6|.|.|TRBJ1-4
CASSHGSTNEKLFF
TGTGCCAGCAGCCACGGATCAACTAATGAAAAACTGTTTTTT
>TRBV6-5|few|TRBD1|TRBJ2-7
CASSSGTGTYEQYF
TGTGCCAGCAGCTCCGGGACAGGGACCTACGAGCAGTACTTC
>TRBV7-2|.|.|TRBJ1-3
CASSSGPQKLAGNTIYF
TGTGCCAGCAGCTCGGGCCCCCAGAAGCTTGCTGGAAACACCATATATTTT
>TRBV12-5|.|.|TRBJ2-6
CASGEDGSSGANVLTF
TGTGCTAGTGGCGAGGATGGGAGCTCTGGGGCCAACGTCCTGACTTTC
>TRBV7-8|.|.|TRBJ2-4
CASSLAGGDIQYF
TGTGCCAGCAGCTTGGCCGGAGGAGACATTCAGTACTTC
>TRBV18|.|.|TRBJ2-3
CASSLRTTDTQYF
TGTGCCAGCTCACTTCGGACCACAGATACGCAGTATTTT
>TRBV6-5|.|.|TRBJ1-5
CASTGASNQPQHF
TGTGCCAGCACCGGGGCCAGCAATCAGCCCCAGCATTTT
>TRBV13|.|.|TRBJ1-5
CASSLGGEGTQPQHF
TGTGCCAGCAGCTTAGGAGGTGAAGGGACTCAGCCCCAGCATTTT
>TRBV5-1|.|TRBD1|TRBJ2-2
CASSTDRGIGELFF
TGCGCCAGCAGCACGGACAGGGGGATCGGGGAGCTGTTTTTT
>TRBV2|.|.|TRBJ1-1
CASTDNMGRGRSAFF
TGTGCCAGCACGGACAACATGGGGAGGGGTCGGTCCGCTTTCTTT
>TRBV10-1|.|TRBD1|TRBJ2-5
CASRPDRGPVKYQETQYF
TGCGCCAGCAGACCAGACAGGGGCCCCGTTAAGTACCAAGAGACCCAGTACTTC
>TRBV18|.|TRBD1|TRBJ1-1
CASSPQGGQNTEAFF
TGTGCCAGCTCACCTCAAGGGGGCCAGAACACTGAAGCTTTCTTT